This T cell receptor (beta chain) appears in the sequencing data of a study of cytomegalovirus exposure and HLA in healthy donors. PCR employed 60 Vbeta and 13 Jbeta primers. Profiled with immunoSEQ multiplex PCR; TCRdb holds only in-frame clones, not every one. In the table there are approximately 100,000 clones, roughly 80% of which are singletons. CDR3 size: 14 residues. Germline CDR1 MNHEY, CDR2 SMNVEV (reference sequence). Trimming left V 8 bases short and J 7 bases short, with 21 bases between. Sequencing was performed on PBMCs. This chain joins TRBV27 and TRBJ2-7; D might be TRBD1 (7 bases). The clonotype was recovered from a female donor in good health and CMV-seronegative. CDR3 protein: CASRDSKKGGEQYF. The CDR3 DNA is TGTGCCAGCCGGGACAGCAAAAAGGGGGGTGAGCAGTACTTC.